This T cell receptor (beta chain) was captured in a study of cytomegalovirus exposure and HLA in healthy donors. General study findings and limits: While the bulk of TCR sequences proved rare, some public TCRs turned up in many donors. Under in vitro conditions, a few CMV-associated chains were confirmed as specific for CMV antigens. Altogether, 150 to 200 TCR beta chains were recorded as cytomegalovirus-associated.

Here immunoSEQ multiplex PCR was the method, and the copy in TCRdb shows in-frame clones only, minus some. This sample yields some 80,000 clones, of which 95% to 96% are seen a single time; 1.3% belongs to the top ten. Of note for this clone: The target antigen is unknown.

CDR1 and CDR2 from the germline V gene are SGHDN and FVKESK. The CDR3 runs to 18 residues. Germline trimming cut 2 bases from V and 2 bases from J; bases unmatched to any gene: 10. The donors were in the roughly 120-subject validation cohort, distinct from the approximately 730-subject first cohort. The chain links TRBV14 to TRBJ2-7; the match to TRBD2 covers 12 bases. The sequence came from a woman between 18 and 29 years old in good health and CMV-seronegative. The sample comprised PBMCs. CDR3 in DNA: TGTGCCAGCAGCCAACTTCTAGCGGGAGGGCCTTTCGCCTACGAGCAGTACTTC. Translating it yields CASSQLLAGGPFAYEQYF.